The rows below give T cell receptor delta chains drawn from one sample of a study of Vδ1+ human thymocytes. With CATT, TCRdb re-called clones from the multiplex PCR reads. The sample lists around 56,000 delta-chain clones, approximately 15% occurring once. Input material: Vdelta1+ gamma-delta thymocytes from the thymus. The receptors here all came from a girl less than two years old who had congenital heart surgery. Each CDR3 is given with its conserved first and last residue.

J: TRDJ1; V: TRDV1; CDR3: CALGRGSKLIF
J: TRDJ1; V: TRDV1; CDR3: CALGGLPLPTSPRFTGESYTDKLIF
J: TRDJ1; V: TRDV1; CDR3: CALGLPVGMDKLIF
J: TRDJ1; V: TRDV1; CDR3: CAVGELASYVGGIPNPITDKLIF
J: TRDJ1; V: TRDV1; CDR3: CALGDEPGGSGYTDKLIF
J: TRDJ1; V: TRDV1; CDR3: CALGESSTALPPYTDKLIF
J: TRDJ1; V: TRDV1; CDR3: CALGEVEAGEGLIF
J: TRDJ1; V: TRDV1; CDR3: CALGGTIAVWGIGSYTDKLIF
J: TRDJ3; V: TRDV2; CDR3: CACDTGPGDTPWDTRQMFF
J: TRDJ1; V: TRDV1; CDR3: CALGVPSLAQGDLGDPIRWTDKLIF